The 19 T cell receptor beta chains below were found in one sample sequenced in a study of T cells after yellow fever vaccination. TCRdb reprocessed the 5' RACE reads with MiXCR, giving one entry per CDR3 protein. This sample yields roughly 310,000 distinct CDR3 sequences, of which approximately 9% are seen a single time; roughly 17% belongs to the top ten. Sequencing was performed on PBMCs, taken on the day of the first yellow fever vaccination. These receptors originate from a man aged 18 to 29 who received the YFV17D yellow fever vaccine.

This clonotype showed up many times. V gene TRBV27 combines with J gene TRBJ2-1, with D tentatively TRBD2 (5 bases). CDR1 and CDR2 (germline): MNHEY, SMNVEV (reference sequence). V was pared by 9 bases and J by 0 bases, with 12 bases between. The CDR3 is made up of 14 amino acids. The CDR3 region has the DNA TGTGCCAGTTACGGACTCCACTCCTACAATGAGCAGTTCTTC. The encoded protein is CASYGLHSYNEQFF.

The rearrangement links TRBV12-3 or TRBV12-4 to TRBJ2-7, with 7 bases identical to TRBD2. V lost 6 bases and J lost 5; bases outside the gene matches: 7. The CDR3 is 13 amino acids. The CDR3 DNA reads as TGTGCCAGCAGGGCAGGGAGGGGAGACGAGCAGTACTTC. Translating gives CASRAGRGDEQYF.

The sample holds a few counts of this clonotype. The chain is built from TRBV5-6 and TRBJ1-2, with TRBD1 matching 12 bases. This CDR3 has 16 amino acids. Germline V gene data show CDR1 as SGHDT and CDR2 as YYEEEE. Trimming removed 1 base from V and 5 bases from J; junction bases left unmatched: 6. The CDR3 is CASSLYRDRGHYGYTF. The CDR3 nucleotides are TGTGCCAGCAGCTTGTATCGGGACAGGGGGCATTATGGCTACACCTTC.

This clonotype was recorded at least ten times. The chain recombines TRBV3-1 with TRBJ2-3, with D possibly TRBD1 on 5 matching bases. Germline values: CDR1 LGHDT, CDR2 YNNKEL (reference sequence). The CDR3 length is 14 residues. The V end was cut by 3 bases, the J end by 5 bases, with 12 bases between. The CDR3 spells CASSHVDRGDTQYF. CDR3 bases: TGTGCCAGCAGCCACGTCGATAGGGGAGATACGCAGTATTTT.

V gene TRBV20-1 combines with J gene TRBJ2-2; tentatively, D is TRBD1 (6 bases). The CDR3 loop spans 15 amino acids. Germline V gene data show CDR1 as DFQATT and CDR2 as SNEGSKA (reference sequence). Trimming stripped 5 bases from V and 3 bases from J, with 16 bases between. The DNA for the CDR3 is TGCAGTGCTCGCCCGACAGGAGCCGACACCGGGGAGCTGTTTTTT. Amino acids: CSARPTGADTGELFF.

This clonotype has at least ten counts. The genes are TRBV14 and TRBJ1-2; a possible D gene is TRBD1 (6 bases). This CDR3 spans 13 amino acids. Deletions cut 5 bases from V and 6 bases from J, with 13 bases between. Germline CDR1 SGHDN, CDR2 FVKESK. For the CDR3, the DNA is TGTGCCAGCAGCTTGCAGGGGCTACATGGCTACACCTTC. This sequence encodes CASSLQGLHGYTF.

About this clonotype: Just one base apart from a much larger clone, this may be a read error. V and J are TRBV29-1 and TRBJ2-2, with D perhaps matching TRBD2 (5 bases). CDR3 length: 14 amino acids. Germline V gene lookup returns CDR1 SQVTM and CDR2 ANQGSEA. CDR3: CSVESVSHTGEQFF. In nucleotides, the CDR3 is TGCAGCGTTGAATCTGTTTCTCACACCGGGGAGCAGTTTTTT.

The genes are TRBV15 and TRBJ1-5; no definite D call. With 6 bases removed from V and 2 bases from J, the gap between germline ends came to 23 bases. The length of the CDR3 is 18 residues. From germline, CDR1 is LNHNV and CDR2 YYDKDF (reference sequence). CDR3 DNA sequence: TGTGCCACCAGGATTGGACGGTCGATGCCTGTGGGCAATCAGCCCCAGCATTTT. Amino acids: CATRIGRSMPVGNQPQHF.

This chain links TRBV25-1 with TRBJ1-1; D uncertain. Germline lookup yields CDR1 MGHDK and CDR2 SYGVNS. The CDR3 sequence is 12 residues long. V was clipped by 2 bases and J by 8 bases, with 9 bases between them. CDR3: CASSERSREAFF. The CDR3 coding sequence is TGTGCCAGCAGTGAAAGAAGTCGGGAAGCTTTCTTT.

This clonotype was counted a few times. CDR3 sequence (DNA): TGTGCCAGCAGACTACCGGGGGGCTCCTACAATGAGCAGTTCTTC. Protein product: CASRLPGGSYNEQFF. V usage is TRBV11-2 and J usage is TRBJ2-1; 7 nucleotides agree with TRBD2. The CDR3 sequence is 15 residues long. The germline CDR1 and CDR2 sequences are SGHAT and FQNNGV. The J segment lost 0 bases and the V segment lost 6 bases, leaving 5 bases of the junction unmatched. The variable domain in full, completed from reference TRBV11-2 and TRBJ2-1, reads EAGVAQSPRYKIIEKRQSVAFWCNPISGHATLYWYQQILGQGPKLLIQFQNNGVVDDSQLPKDRFSAERLKGVDSTLKIQPAKLEDSAVYLCASRLPGGSYNEQFFGPGTRLTVL.

This clonotype occurred many times. The chain joins TRBV20-1 to TRBJ1-1; D is possibly TRBD1 (5 bases). CDR3 length equals 11 residues. CDR1 is DFQATT and CDR2 is SNEGSKA in the germline V gene (reference sequence). CDR3: CRGEDNTEAFF. In DNA form, the CDR3 reads TGCAGGGGGGAGGATAACACTGAAGCTTTCTTT.

This clonotype was seen at least ten times. This sequence joins TRBV12-3 or TRBV12-4 and TRBJ2-6, with unresolved D. Between the trimmed V and J ends, which lost 6 bases and 0 bases, there was a span of 9 bases. The CDR3 sequence is 15 residues long. CDR3 DNA sequence: TGTGCCAGCAGCTTTGACACCTCTGGGGCCAACGTCCTGACTTTC. It specifies CASSFDTSGANVLTF.

The rearrangement joins TRBV5-4 to TRBJ2-1; D is possibly TRBD1 or TRBD2 (5 bases each). This CDR3 is built from 15 residues. The germline V gene encodes CDR1 SGHNT and CDR2 YYREEE (reference sequence). V lost 4 bases to trimming and J lost 5 bases, with 16 bases between them. The CDR3 DNA is TGTGCCAGCAGCCTGGGGACCTATTACGACAATGAGCAGTTCTTC. Encoded protein: CASSLGTYYDNEQFF. Combining the CDR3 with reference TRBV5-4 and TRBJ2-1 gives the whole variable domain ETGVTQSPTHLIKTRGQQVTLRCSSQSGHNTVSWYQQALGQGPQFIFQYYREEENGRGNFPPRFSGLQFPNYSSELNVNALELDDSALYLCASSLGTYYDNEQFFGPGTRLTVL.

J is TRBJ2-5 and V is TRBV7-8, with 8 nucleotides matching TRBD2. CDR1 SGHVS and CDR2 FQNEAQ come from the germline V gene. The J segment lost 0 bases and the V segment lost 1 base, leaving 4 bases of the junction unmatched. The CDR3 consists of 16 residues. CDR3 DNA: TGTGCCAGCAGCTTAGGAGCGGGGGCGTACCAAGAGACCCAGTACTTC. Residues: CASSLGAGAYQETQYF.

The genes are TRBV5-1 and TRBJ2-7; 7 bases align to TRBD2. The length of the CDR3 is 12 residues. V lost 1 base to trimming and J lost 6 bases; unmatched junction nucleotides: 1. Germline V gene data show CDR1 as SGHRS and CDR2 as YFSETQ. The CDR3 loop reads CASSLWEGEQYF. CDR3 DNA: TGCGCCAGCAGCTTGTGGGAGGGCGAGCAGTACTTC.

This clonotype was recorded at least ten times. The rearrangement joins TRBV6-2 or TRBV6-3 to TRBJ2-3, with D tentatively TRBD2 (5 bases). The CDR3 sequence is 13 residues long. Germline V gene sequence: CDR1 MNHEY, CDR2 SVGEGT. Between the trimmed V and J ends, which lost 4 bases and 4 bases, there was a span of 9 bases. The CDR3 DNA follows: TGTGCCAGCAGTTCCTTGGGAGCAGATACGCAGTATTTT. It translates to CASSSLGADTQYF.

This clonotype was seen only a few times. This sequence joins TRBV3-1 and TRBJ2-2, with 8 positions matching TRBD1. This CDR3 region has 13 residues. V gave up 4 bases and J gave up 6 bases; unmatched junction bases: 1. CDR1 and CDR2 (germline): LGHDT, YNNKEL (reference sequence). CDR3: CASSRTGPGELFF. CDR3 coding DNA: TGTGCCAGCAGCCGGACAGGGCCCGGGGAGCTGTTTTTT.

This clonotype appeared a few times. This chain connects TRBV6-5 to TRBJ1-6, with D possibly matching TRBD1 (5 bases). Germline CDR1 is MNHEY and CDR2 is SVGAGI. The V and J ends lost 6 bases and 3 bases respectively, with 12 bases between them. The CDR3 runs 15 residues. CDR3 in amino acids: CASRGARVYNSPLHF. CDR3 nucleotides: TGTGCCAGCAGGGGCGCCAGGGTCTATAATTCACCCCTCCACTTT.

This clonotype was observed a few times. The chain has TRBV9 and TRBJ1-2, with D perhaps matching TRBD1 (5 bases). The CDR3 sequence is 13 residues long. V lost 0 bases and J lost 6, with 9 bases in between. Germline values: CDR1 SGDLS, CDR2 YYNGEE. The CDR3 reads CASSVGGADGYTF. CDR3 coding DNA: TGTGCCAGCAGCGTAGGCGGGGCGGATGGCTACACCTTC.